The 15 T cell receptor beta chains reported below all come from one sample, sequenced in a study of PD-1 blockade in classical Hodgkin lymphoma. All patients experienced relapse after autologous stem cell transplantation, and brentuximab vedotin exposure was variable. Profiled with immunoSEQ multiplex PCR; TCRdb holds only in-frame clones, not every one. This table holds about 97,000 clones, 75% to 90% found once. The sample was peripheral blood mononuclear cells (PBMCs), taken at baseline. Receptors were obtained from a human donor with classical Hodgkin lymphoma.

The CDR3 nucleotides read TGTGCCAGCTCCCTGACAGGGACGTCTTCTGGAAACACCATATATTTT. This gives the protein CASSLTGTSSGNTIYF. The chain employs TRBV18 and TRBJ1-3; 7 positions match TRBD1. CDR3 length equals 16 residues. Germline CDR1 and CDR2: KGHSH and LQKENI. J was trimmed by 1 base and V by 6 bases; bases with no gene match: 9. The full variable domain, completed using reference TRBV18 and TRBJ1-3, is NAGVMQNPRHLVRRRGQEARLRCSPMKGHSHVYWYRQLPEEGLKFMVYLQKENIIDESGMPKERFSAEFPKEGPSILRIQQVVRGDSAAYFCASSLTGTSSGNTIYFGEGSWLTVV.

The CDR3: CASSPPSGGWVNEQFF. Here the CDR3 DNA reads TGTGCCAGTAGTCCCCCTAGCGGGGGGTGGGTCAATGAGCAGTTCTTC. The genes are TRBV19 and TRBJ2-1; TRBD2 aligns across 11 bases. The CDR3 has 16 amino acids. After removal of 5 bases from V and 6 bases from J, the junction contained 9 bases not matched to a gene. Germline V gene sequence: CDR1 LNHDA, CDR2 SQIVND (reference sequence).

The CDR3 nucleotides are TGTGCCAGCAGCTTAAGGATTTTTCTGGCGGGAGGGTCCCAAGAGACCCAGTACTTC. It encodes CASSLRIFLAGGSQETQYF. The V gene is TRBV7-6, the J gene TRBJ2-5; TRBD2 matches at 9 bases. The germline gives CDR1 SGHVS, CDR2 FNYEAQ. J was trimmed by 1 base and V by 2 bases; bases with no gene match: 14. This CDR3 comprises 19 residues. The complete variable domain, with remaining parts taken from reference TRBV7-6 and TRBJ2-5, reads GAGVSQSPRYKVTKRGQDVALRCDPISGHVSLYWYRQALGQGPEFLTYFNYEAQQDKSGLPNDRFSAERPEGSISTLTIQRTEQRDSAMYRCASSLRIFLAGGSQETQYFGPGTRLLVL.

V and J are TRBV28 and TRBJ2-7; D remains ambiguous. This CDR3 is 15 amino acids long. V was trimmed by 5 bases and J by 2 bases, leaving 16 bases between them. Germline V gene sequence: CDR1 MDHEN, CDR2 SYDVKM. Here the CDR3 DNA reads TGTGCCAGCAGTGAGGACCGCCCTGGGACCTACGAGCAGTACTTC. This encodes CASSEDRPGTYEQYF.

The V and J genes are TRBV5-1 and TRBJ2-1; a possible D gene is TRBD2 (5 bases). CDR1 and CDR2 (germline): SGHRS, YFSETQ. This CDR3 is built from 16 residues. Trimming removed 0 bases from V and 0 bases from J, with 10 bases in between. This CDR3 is CASSLAGSFSYNEQFF. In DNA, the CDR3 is TGCGCCAGCAGCTTGGCGGGATCCTTCTCCTACAATGAGCAGTTCTTC.

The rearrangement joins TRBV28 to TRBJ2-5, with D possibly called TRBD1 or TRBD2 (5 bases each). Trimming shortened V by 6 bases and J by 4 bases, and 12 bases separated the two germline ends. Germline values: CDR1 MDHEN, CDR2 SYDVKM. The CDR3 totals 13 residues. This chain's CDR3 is CASRLGTGETQYF. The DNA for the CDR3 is TGTGCCAGCAGGCTCGGGACGGGAGAGACCCAGTACTTC.

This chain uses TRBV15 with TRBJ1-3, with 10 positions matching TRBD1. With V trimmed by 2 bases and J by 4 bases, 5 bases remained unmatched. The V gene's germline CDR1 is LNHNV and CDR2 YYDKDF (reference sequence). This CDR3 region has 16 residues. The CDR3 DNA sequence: TGTGCCACCAGCAGATTCGACAGGGGGCAGGGAAACACCATATATTTT. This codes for CATSRFDRGQGNTIYF.

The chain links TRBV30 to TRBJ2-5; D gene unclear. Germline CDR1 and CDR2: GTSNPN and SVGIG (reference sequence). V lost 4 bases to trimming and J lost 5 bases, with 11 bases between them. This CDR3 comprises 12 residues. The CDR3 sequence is CAWTSSWETQYF. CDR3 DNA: TGTGCCTGGACCTCGTCGTGGGAGACCCAGTACTTC.

CDR3 DNA sequence: TGTGCCAGCAGCTCCGGGCGACTCACCACAGATACGCAGTATTTT. Encoded protein: CASSSGRLTTDTQYF. The J gene is TRBJ2-3, the V gene TRBV11-3; the D is unclear. The CDR3 extends over 15 amino acids. Germline V CDR1 and CDR2: SGHNT, YENEEA. The V end lost 4 bases, the J end lost 2 bases, and 13 bases lay between the germline ends.

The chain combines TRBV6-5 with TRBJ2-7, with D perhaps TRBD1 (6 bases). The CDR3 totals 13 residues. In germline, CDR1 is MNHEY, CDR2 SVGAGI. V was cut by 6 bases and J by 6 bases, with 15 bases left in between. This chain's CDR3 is CASSSPGTSEQYF. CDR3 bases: TGTGCCAGCAGCTCTCCCGGGACAAGCGAGCAGTACTTC.

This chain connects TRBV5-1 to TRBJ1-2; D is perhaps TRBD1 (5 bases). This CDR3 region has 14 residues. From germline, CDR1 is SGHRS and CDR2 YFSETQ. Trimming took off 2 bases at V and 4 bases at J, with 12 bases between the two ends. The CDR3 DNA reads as TGCGCCAGCAGCTTTGACCCAGGGACCTATGGCTACACCTTC. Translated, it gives CASSFDPGTYGYTF.

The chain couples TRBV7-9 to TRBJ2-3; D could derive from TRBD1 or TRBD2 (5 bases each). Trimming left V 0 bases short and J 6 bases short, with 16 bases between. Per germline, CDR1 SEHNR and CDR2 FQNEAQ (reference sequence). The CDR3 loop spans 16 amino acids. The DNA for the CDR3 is TGTGCCAGCAGCTTAGCGAAGTTGTGGGGGACCGATACGCAGTATTTT. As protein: CASSLAKLWGTDTQYF.

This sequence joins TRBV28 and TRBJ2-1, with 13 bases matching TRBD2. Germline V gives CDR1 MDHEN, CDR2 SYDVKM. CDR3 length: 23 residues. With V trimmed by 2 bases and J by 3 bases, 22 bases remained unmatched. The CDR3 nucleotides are TGTGCCAGCAGTTTAACGTTCCGGTGGGGACTAGCGGGAACACCTAAAAACTACAATGAGCAGTTCTTC. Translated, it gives CASSLTFRWGLAGTPKNYNEQFF.

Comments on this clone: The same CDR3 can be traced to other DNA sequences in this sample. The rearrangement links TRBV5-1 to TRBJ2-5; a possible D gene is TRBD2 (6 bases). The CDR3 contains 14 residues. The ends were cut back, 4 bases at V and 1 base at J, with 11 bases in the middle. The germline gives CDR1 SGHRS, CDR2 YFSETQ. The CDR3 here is CASSRGGPQETQYF. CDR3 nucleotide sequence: TGCGCCAGCAGCCGTGGAGGGCCCCAAGAGACCCAGTACTTC.

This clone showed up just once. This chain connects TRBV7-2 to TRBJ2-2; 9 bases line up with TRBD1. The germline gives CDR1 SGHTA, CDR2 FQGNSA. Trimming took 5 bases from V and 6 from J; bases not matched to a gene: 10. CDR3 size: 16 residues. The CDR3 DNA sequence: TGTGCCAGCAGCCTTCAGAGGACAGGGGACGCCGGGGAGCTGTTTTTT. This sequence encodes CASSLQRTGDAGELFF.